This is a list of T cell receptor beta chains from one sample in a study of T cell changes during pregnancy in multiple sclerosis. Libraries were prepared by immunoSEQ multiplex PCR; TCRdb keeps only in-frame clonotypes and omits some of them. In the table there are 35,000 or so clones, about 91% of which are singletons. The sequences come from CD8+ T cells from peripheral blood mononuclear cells, collected in the third trimester of pregnancy. These receptors were collected from a female donor with multiple sclerosis, enrolled in a pregnancy study. Each CDR3 is given with its conserved first and last residue. Each record gives: clone size, J gene, D gene, V gene, CDR3 protein, CDR3 DNA. A D gene is named only where the DNA matches it firmly. Clone size is shown for a subset of rows, as once, few, many or a class of expanded clone.

>.|TRBJ1-6|.|TRBV2
CASRGLGSPPLHF
TGTGCCAGCAGGGGACTGGGATCCCCACCCCTCCACTTT
>.|TRBJ1-3|.|TRBV6-1
CASSRRQLSGNTIYF
TGTGCCAGCAGTCGTAGACAGCTTTCTGGAAACACCATATATTTT
>.|TRBJ2-2|.|TRBV16
CASSHRDFDTGELFF
TGTGCCAGCAGCCATAGGGACTTCGACACCGGGGAGCTGTTTTTT
>.|TRBJ2-5|.|TRBV5-1
CASSEAALATQYF
TGCGCCAGCAGCGAGGCCGCCTTGGCGACCCAGTACTTC
>.|TRBJ2-1|TRBD2|TRBV11-3
CASSSSGSSYNEQFF
TGTGCCAGCAGCTCTAGCGGGAGCTCCTACAATGAGCAGTTCTTC
>large|TRBJ2-7|.|TRBV11-2
CASSLEYSPYEQYF
TGTGCCAGCAGCTTAGAGTATTCTCCCTACGAGCAGTACTTC
>.|TRBJ2-1|TRBD1|TRBV6-6
CASSSGTGYNEQFF
TGTGCCAGCAGCTCCGGGACAGGGTACAATGAGCAGTTCTTC
>once|TRBJ2-7|.|TRBV7-8
CASSLGRRVGSYEQYF
TGTGCCAGCAGCTTGGGACGGAGGGTCGGCTCCTACGAGCAGTACTTC
>.|TRBJ1-3|.|TRBV6-1
CASSEAAGLRNTIYF
TGTGCCAGCAGTGAAGCGGCAGGGCTTAGAAACACCATATATTTT
>.|TRBJ2-7|.|TRBV19
CATAAGPYEQYF
TGTGCCACTGCCGCGGGGCCCTACGAGCAGTACTTC
>.|TRBJ1-2|.|TRBV29-1
CSVEEKGQGYGYTF
TGCAGCGTTGAAGAAAAGGGACAAGGATATGGCTACACCTTC
>.|TRBJ2-5|.|TRBV7-9
CASSSGPKGKETQYF
TGTGCCAGCAGCAGCGGGCCAAAGGGGAAGGAGACCCAGTACTTC
>once|TRBJ2-7|.|TRBV27
CASSPTKSSYEQYF
TGTGCCAGCAGTCCTACCAAGAGCTCCTACGAGCAGTACTTC
>.|TRBJ1-1|.|TRBV7-6
CASSLFRSNTDPSAEAFF
TGTGCCAGCAGCTTATTTAGGTCCAATACCGATCCGAGCGCTGAAGCTTTCTTT
>.|TRBJ2-2|TRBD2|TRBV27
CASSLDSGGRRTGELFF
TGTGCCAGCAGTTTAGATAGCGGGGGGCGGCGGACCGGGGAGCTGTTTTTT
>.|TRBJ1-4|.|TRBV28
CASVMAEATNEKLFF
TGTGCCAGCGTAATGGCGGAAGCAACTAATGAAAAACTGTTTTTT
>.|TRBJ2-1|.|TRBV7-3
CASSRGGGYNEQFF
TGTGCCAGCAGCCGAGGGGGGGGGTACAATGAGCAGTTCTTC
>.|TRBJ2-5|.|TRBV29-1
CSVEQGLQETQYF
TGCAGCGTTGAACAGGGCTTACAAGAGACCCAGTACTTC
>.|TRBJ1-5|.|TRBV2
CASCRTPGQPQHF
TGTGCCAGCTGCCGCACCCCCGGTCAGCCCCAGCATTTT
>.|TRBJ2-7|.|TRBV5-5
CASSLEQGIYEQYF
TGTGCCAGCAGCTTGGAACAGGGAATCTACGAGCAGTACTTC
>.|TRBJ2-1|.|TRBV19
CASSIAGSSYNEQFF
TGTGCCAGTAGTATAGCCGGGAGCTCCTACAATGAGCAGTTCTTC
>few|TRBJ2-7|.|TRBV7-8
CASSLGQVSYEQYF
TGTGCCAGCAGCTTAGGTCAGGTCTCCTACGAGCAGTACTTC
>few|TRBJ2-3|TRBD2|TRBV27
CASSSRPAGGTQYF
TGTGCCAGCAGTTCTAGGCCAGCCGGGGGGACGCAGTATTTT
>.|TRBJ1-5|.|TRBV19
CASGRAYSNQPQHF
TGTGCCAGTGGCAGGGCGTATAGCAATCAGCCCCAGCATTTT
>.|TRBJ2-1|TRBD2|TRBV11-3
CASSARTGGGEQFF
TGTGCCAGCAGCGCCCGCACGGGAGGGGGTGAGCAGTTCTTC
>.|TRBJ1-1|.|TRBV7-9
CASSLDTNTEAFF
TGTGCCAGCAGCTTAGACACGAACACTGAAGCTTTCTTT
>.|TRBJ2-2|TRBD2|TRBV25-1
CASTEAGTSDTGELFF
TGTGCCAGCACCGAAGCCGGGACTAGCGACACCGGGGAGCTGTTTTTT
>.|TRBJ2-7|TRBD2|TRBV6-5
CASSPLAGSSYEQYF
TGTGCCAGCAGCCCTCTAGCGGGAAGCTCCTACGAGCAGTACTTC
>.|TRBJ1-1|.|TRBV6-4
CASSDRAGSTEAFF
TGTGCCAGCAGTGACCGGGCAGGGTCAACTGAAGCTTTCTTT
>.|TRBJ2-2|TRBD1|TRBV13
CASSTGQDKNTGELFF
TGTGCCAGCAGCACGGGACAGGACAAGAACACCGGGGAGCTGTTTTTT
>.|TRBJ1-2|.|TRBV6-5
CASVLDITYNYGYTF
TGTGCCAGCGTACTCGACATCACCTATAACTATGGCTACACCTTC
>.|TRBJ2-3|TRBD2|TRBV7-9
CASSQTSGEDTDTQYF
TGTGCCAGCAGCCAGACTAGCGGGGAAGACACAGATACGCAGTATTTT
>.|TRBJ1-2|.|TRBV7-9
CASSLVPNYGYTF
TGTGCCAGCAGCTTAGTTCCGAACTATGGCTACACCTTC
>.|TRBJ1-5|.|TRBV9
CASSARGRGNQPQHF
TGTGCCAGCAGTGCTCGGGGTAGGGGGAATCAGCCCCAGCATTTT
>once|TRBJ1-4|TRBD1|TRBV6-5
CASGTQGATNEKLFF
TGTGCCAGCGGGACTCAGGGGGCAACTAATGAAAAACTGTTTTTT
>.|TRBJ2-3|TRBD1|TRBV25-1
CASSKGDRHTDTQYF
TGTGCCAGCAGTAAAGGGGACAGACACACAGATACGCAGTATTTT
>.|TRBJ1-2|.|TRBV6-5
CASSLTPNYGYTF
TGTGCCAGCAGTCTCACACCTAACTATGGCTACACCTTC
>.|TRBJ1-1|.|TRBV19
CASSIDPAGLNTEAFF
TGTGCCAGTAGTATAGATCCGGCGGGCCTGAACACTGAAGCTTTCTTT
>.|TRBJ2-3|.|TRBV7-9
CASSLGGGHTDTQYF
TGTGCCAGCAGCTTAGGGGGGGGGCACACAGATACGCAGTATTTT
>.|TRBJ1-2|TRBD1|TRBV4-1
CASSHGTGINYGYTF
TGCGCCAGCAGCCACGGGACAGGGATAAACTATGGCTACACCTTC
>.|TRBJ1-1|.|TRBV11-1
CASRAGDAEAFF
TGTGCCAGCAGGGCAGGGGATGCTGAAGCTTTCTTT
>once|TRBJ2-2|TRBD2|TRBV7-8
CATKGLAGGIGGELFF
TGTGCCACCAAGGGACTAGCGGGAGGTATCGGCGGGGAGCTGTTTTTT
>.|TRBJ2-1|.|TRBV7-9
CASSLDSNTREQFF
TGTGCCAGCAGCTTAGACTCCAATACTCGTGAGCAGTTCTTC
>.|TRBJ2-2|TRBD1|TRBV27
CASSLSGTGSYTGELFF
TGTGCCAGCAGTTTGTCCGGGACAGGGTCTTACACCGGGGAGCTGTTTTTT
>.|TRBJ1-4|TRBD1|TRBV9
CASSVEGQTNEKLFF
TGTGCCAGCAGCGTAGAGGGACAGACTAATGAAAAACTGTTTTTT
>few|TRBJ1-1|.|TRBV19
CASSIGQNEAFF
TGTGCCAGTAGTATCGGACAGAATGAAGCTTTCTTT
>.|TRBJ1-3|.|TRBV27
CASSLSQASGNTIYF
TGTGCCAGCAGTTTATCCCAAGCCTCTGGAAACACCATATATTTT
>.|TRBJ2-7|.|TRBV5-6
CASSLGSSYEQYF
TGTGCCAGCAGCTTGGGCAGCTCCTACGAGCAGTACTTC
>.|TRBJ2-7|TRBD2|TRBV29-1
CSVAGDLTSGSNEQYF
TGCAGCGTTGCAGGGGACCTGACTAGCGGGAGCAACGAGCAGTACTTC
>.|TRBJ2-6|.|TRBV5-1
CASSSGANVLTF
TGCGCCAGCAGCTCAGGGGCCAACGTCCTGACTTTC
>once|TRBJ2-7|TRBD2|TRBV5-1
CASSRGGLAGSYEQYF
TGCGCCAGCAGCCGGGGGGGACTAGCGGGATCCTACGAGCAGTACTTC
>.|TRBJ1-6|TRBD1|TRBV6-1
CASSDGTGWSPLHF
TGTGCCAGCAGTGACGGGACAGGGTGGTCACCCCTCCACTTT
>.|TRBJ2-7|.|TRBV7-9
CASSMIQGYEQYF
TGTGCCAGCAGCATGATCCAGGGCTACGAGCAGTACTTC
>.|TRBJ1-5|TRBD1|TRBV27
CASSLKSQGADQPQHF
TGTGCCAGCAGTTTAAAATCCCAGGGGGCAGATCAGCCCCAGCATTTT
>.|TRBJ1-1|TRBD1|TRBV4-2
CASSQDRGRGGAGLGAFF
TGTGCCAGCAGCCAAGATAGGGGGAGAGGGGGCGCGGGATTGGGGGCTTTCTTT